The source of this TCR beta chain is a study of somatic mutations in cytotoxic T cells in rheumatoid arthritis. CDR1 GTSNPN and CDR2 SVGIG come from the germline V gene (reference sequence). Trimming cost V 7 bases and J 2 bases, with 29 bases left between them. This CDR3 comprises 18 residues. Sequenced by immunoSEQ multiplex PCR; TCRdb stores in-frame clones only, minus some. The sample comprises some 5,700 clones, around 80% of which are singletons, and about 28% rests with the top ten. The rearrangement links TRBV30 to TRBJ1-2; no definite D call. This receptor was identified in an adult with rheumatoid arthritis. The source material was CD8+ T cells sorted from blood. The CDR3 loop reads CALKRLEEGLSLNYGYTF. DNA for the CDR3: TGTGCCTTAAAAAGATTAGAAGAGGGTTTGTCCCTAAACTATGGCTACACCTTC.